The text below deals with one T cell receptor (beta chain). This sample is drawn from a study of blood T cell repertoires in COVID-19. Whole-study context: The samples span acute and convalescent COVID-19 from the United States, Italy and Spain.

Study processing details: From reference gene primer amplification, estimates of nucleated cell counts were derived. Sequencing used immunoSEQ multiplex PCR; TCRdb keeps in-frame clones, though not all of them. V and J calls and clone size are those listed in that table; D and trimming were worked out from the DNA. The sample yields some 270,000 clones, approximately 86% seen once. The V segment lost 4 bases and the J segment 4 bases; nucleotides outside the gene matches: 5. Germline V gene sequence: CDR1 SGHRS, CDR2 YFSETQ. The CDR3 contains 14 residues. The sample was peripheral blood. The chain joins TRBV5-1 to TRBJ1-3; 7 bases fit TRBD1. The origin of this receptor is a middle-aged man with active or convalescent COVID-19. CDR3 protein: CASSHGTDGNTIYF. The CDR3 region has the DNA TGCGCCAGCAGCCACGGGACAGACGGAAACACCATATATTTT.